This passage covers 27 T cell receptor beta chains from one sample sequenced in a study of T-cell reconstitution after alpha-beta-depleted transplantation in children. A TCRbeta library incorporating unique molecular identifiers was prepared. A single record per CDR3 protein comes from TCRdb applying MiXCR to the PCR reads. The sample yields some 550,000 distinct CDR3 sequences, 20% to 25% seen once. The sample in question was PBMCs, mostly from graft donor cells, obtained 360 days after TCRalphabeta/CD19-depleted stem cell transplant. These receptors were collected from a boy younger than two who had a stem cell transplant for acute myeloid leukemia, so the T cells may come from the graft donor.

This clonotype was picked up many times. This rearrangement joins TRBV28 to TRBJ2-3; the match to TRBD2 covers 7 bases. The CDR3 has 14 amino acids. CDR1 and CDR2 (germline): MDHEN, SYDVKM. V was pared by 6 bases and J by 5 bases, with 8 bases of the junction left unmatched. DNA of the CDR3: TGTGCCAGCAGCCCCTTGAGCGGGGTAGATACGCAGTATTTT. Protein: CASSPLSGVDTQYF.

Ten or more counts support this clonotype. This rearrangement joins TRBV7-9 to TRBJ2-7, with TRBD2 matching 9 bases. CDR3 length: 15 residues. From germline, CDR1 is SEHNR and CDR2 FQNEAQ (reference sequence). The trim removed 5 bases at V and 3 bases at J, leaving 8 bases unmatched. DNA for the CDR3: TGTGCCAGCAGCGCGACGGGACTAGCAGGCTACGAGCAGTACTTC. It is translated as CASSATGLAGYEQYF.

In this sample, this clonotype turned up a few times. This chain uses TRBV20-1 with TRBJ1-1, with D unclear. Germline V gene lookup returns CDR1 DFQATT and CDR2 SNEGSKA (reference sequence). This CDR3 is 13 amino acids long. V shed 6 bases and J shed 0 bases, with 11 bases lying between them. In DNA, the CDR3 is TGCAGTGCGACGAGGAGAATGAACACTGAAGCTTTCTTT. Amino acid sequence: CSATRRMNTEAFF.

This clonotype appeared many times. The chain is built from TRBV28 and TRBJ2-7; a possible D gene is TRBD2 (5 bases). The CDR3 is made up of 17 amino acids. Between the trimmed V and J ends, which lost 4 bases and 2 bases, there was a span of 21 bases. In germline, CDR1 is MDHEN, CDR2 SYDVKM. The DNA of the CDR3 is TGTGCCAGCAGTTCGCCGAGTCGGCTAGCCGGAACCTACGAGCAGTACGTC. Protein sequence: CASSSPSRLAGTYEQYV.

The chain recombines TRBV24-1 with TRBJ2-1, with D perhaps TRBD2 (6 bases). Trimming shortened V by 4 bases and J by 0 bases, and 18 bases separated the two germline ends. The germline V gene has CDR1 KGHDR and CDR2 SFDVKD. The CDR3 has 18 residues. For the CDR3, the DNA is TGTGCCACCAGTGAATCGGCCGGGACTCAGACCTCCTACAATGAGCAGTTCTTC. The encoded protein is CATSESAGTQTSYNEQFF.

CDR3 sequence reads: CASSFQPGRLNTEAFF. As DNA, the CDR3 is TGTGCCAGCAGCTTTCAACCTGGACGGCTGAACACTGAAGCTTTCTTT. This chain uses TRBV5-6 with TRBJ1-1, with unresolved D. Germline V gene data show CDR1 as SGHDT and CDR2 as YYEEEE. Trimming removed 2 bases from V and 0 bases from J, with 14 bases in between. This CDR3 region has 16 residues.

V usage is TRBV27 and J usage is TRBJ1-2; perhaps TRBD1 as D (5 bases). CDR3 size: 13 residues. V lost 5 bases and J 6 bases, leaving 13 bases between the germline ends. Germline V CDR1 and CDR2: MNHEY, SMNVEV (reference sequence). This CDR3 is CASSPRDSHGYTF. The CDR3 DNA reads TGTGCCAGCAGTCCTCGGGACTCCCATGGCTACACCTTC.

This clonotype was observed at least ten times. The DNA for the CDR3 is TGCAGTGCTAGGGGCGGGGAGGGGGCCTACAATGAGCAGTTCTTC. Protein: CSARGGEGAYNEQFF. The chain recombines TRBV20-1 with TRBJ2-1; D is possibly TRBD2 (7 bases). Deletions cut 3 bases from V and 2 bases from J, with 14 bases between. Germline lookup yields CDR1 DFQATT and CDR2 SNEGSKA (reference sequence). This CDR3 is built from 15 residues.

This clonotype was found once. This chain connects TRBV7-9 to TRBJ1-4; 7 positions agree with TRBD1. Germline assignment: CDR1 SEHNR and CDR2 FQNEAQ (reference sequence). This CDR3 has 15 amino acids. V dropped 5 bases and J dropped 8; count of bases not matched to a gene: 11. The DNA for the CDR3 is TGTGCCAGCAGCAGATCAGGGGGTTTGAGGGAAAAACTGTTTTTT. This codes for CASSRSGGLREKLFF.

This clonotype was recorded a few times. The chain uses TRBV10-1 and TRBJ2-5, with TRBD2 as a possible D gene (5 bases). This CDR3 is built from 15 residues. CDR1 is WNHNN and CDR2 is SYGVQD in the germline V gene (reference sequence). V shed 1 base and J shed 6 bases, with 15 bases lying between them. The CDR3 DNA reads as TGCGCCAGCAGTGAGTGGACCGGAGGTTCGAAGACCCAGTACTTC. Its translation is CASSEWTGGSKTQYF.

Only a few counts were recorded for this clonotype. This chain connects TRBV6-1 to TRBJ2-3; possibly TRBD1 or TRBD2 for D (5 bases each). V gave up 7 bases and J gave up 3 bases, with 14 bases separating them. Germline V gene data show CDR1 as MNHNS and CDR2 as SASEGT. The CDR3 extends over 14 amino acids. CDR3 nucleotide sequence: TGTGCCAGCATGGGGGAGTTTATGACAGATACGCAGTATTTT. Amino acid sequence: CASMGEFMTDTQYF.

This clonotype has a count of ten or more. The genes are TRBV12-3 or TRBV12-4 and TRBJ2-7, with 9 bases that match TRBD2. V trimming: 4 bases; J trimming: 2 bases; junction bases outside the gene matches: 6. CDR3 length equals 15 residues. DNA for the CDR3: TGTGCCAGCAGTTATAGCGGGGGCCAAACCTACGAGCAGTACTTC. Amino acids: CASSYSGGQTYEQYF.

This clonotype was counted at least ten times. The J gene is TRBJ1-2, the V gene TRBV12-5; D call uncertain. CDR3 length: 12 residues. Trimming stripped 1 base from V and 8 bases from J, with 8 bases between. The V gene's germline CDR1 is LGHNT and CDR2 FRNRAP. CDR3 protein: CASGLGILGYTF. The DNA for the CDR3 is TGTGCTAGTGGTTTGGGTATCTTAGGCTACACCTTC.

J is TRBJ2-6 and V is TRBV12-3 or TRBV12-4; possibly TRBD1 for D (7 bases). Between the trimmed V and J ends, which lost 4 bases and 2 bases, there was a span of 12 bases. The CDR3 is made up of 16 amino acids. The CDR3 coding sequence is TGTGCCAGCAGTTCGACTAGGGGGCCTGGGGCCAACGTCCTGACTTTC. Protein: CASSSTRGPGANVLTF.

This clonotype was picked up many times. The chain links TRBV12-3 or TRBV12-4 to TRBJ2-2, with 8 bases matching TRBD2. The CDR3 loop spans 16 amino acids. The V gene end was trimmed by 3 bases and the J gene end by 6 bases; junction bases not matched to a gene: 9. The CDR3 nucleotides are TGTGCCAGCAGTTTCTTGGTCGGGGGGGCCTCCGGGGAGCTGTTTTTT. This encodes CASSFLVGGASGELFF.

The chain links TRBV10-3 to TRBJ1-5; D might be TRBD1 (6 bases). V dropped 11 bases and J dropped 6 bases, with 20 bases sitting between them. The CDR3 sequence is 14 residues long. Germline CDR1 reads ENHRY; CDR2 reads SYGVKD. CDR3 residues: CASRDTQFGQPQHF. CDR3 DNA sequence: TGTGCCTCTCGGGACACCCAGTTCGGTCAGCCCCAGCATTTT.

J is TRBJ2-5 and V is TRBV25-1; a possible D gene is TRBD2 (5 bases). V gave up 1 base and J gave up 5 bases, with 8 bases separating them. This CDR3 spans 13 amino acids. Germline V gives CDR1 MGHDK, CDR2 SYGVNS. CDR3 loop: CASSEFGVETQYF. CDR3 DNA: TGTGCCAGCAGTGAATTCGGGGTGGAGACCCAGTACTTC.

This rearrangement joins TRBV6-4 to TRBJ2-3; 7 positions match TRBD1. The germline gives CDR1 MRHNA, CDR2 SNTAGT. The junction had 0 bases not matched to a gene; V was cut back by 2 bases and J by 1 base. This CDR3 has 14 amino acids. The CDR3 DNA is TGTGCCAGCAGTGACACAGGGGGCACAGATACGCAGTATTTT. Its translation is CASSDTGGTDTQYF.

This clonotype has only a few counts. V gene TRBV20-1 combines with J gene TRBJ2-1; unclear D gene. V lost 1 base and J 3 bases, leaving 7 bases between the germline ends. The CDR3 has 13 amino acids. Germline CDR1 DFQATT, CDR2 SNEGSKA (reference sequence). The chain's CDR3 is CSARVRSYNEQFF. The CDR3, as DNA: TGCAGTGCTAGAGTGCGAAGCTACAATGAGCAGTTCTTC.

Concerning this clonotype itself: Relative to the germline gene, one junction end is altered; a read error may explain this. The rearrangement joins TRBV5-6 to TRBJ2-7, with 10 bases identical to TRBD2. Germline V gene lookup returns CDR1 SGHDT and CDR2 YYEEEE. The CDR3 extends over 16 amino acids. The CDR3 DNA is TGTGCCAGCACCCAGGGAGAGCGGGGGGGGACCTACGAGCAGTGCTTC. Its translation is CASTQGERGGTYEQCF.

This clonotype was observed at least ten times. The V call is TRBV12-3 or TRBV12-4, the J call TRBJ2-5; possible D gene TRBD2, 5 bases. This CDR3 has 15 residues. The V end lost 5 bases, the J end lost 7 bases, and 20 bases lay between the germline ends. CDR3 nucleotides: TGTGCCAGCAGTCGCCCCGGGATCAAGGCGGGGACCCAGTACTTC. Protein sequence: CASSRPGIKAGTQYF.

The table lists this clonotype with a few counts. This CDR3 is CASSYRDRTVEENQPQHF. CDR3 in DNA: TGTGCCAGCAGTTACCGAGACCGGACAGTGGAGGAGAATCAGCCCCAGCATTTT. The gene calls are TRBV6-5 and TRBJ1-5; D possibly corresponds to TRBD1 (6 bases). The germline V and J ends were trimmed by 2 bases and 4 bases, with 21 bases remaining between them. Germline V gene sequence: CDR1 MNHEY, CDR2 SVGAGI. This CDR3 has 18 residues.

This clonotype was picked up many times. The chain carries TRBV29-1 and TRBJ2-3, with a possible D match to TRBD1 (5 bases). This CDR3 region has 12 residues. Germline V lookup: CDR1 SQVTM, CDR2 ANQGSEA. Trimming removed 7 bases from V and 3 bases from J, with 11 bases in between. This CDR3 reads CSGLPGTDTQYF. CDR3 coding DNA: TGCAGCGGTCTTCCAGGGACAGATACGCAGTATTTT.

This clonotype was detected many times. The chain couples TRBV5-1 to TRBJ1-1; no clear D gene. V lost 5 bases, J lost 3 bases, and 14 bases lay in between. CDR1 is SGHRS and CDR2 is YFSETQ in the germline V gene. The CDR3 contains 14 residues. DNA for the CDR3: TGCGCCAGCAGTTCGCCCAATTTCGACACTGAAGCTTTCTTT. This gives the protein CASSSPNFDTEAFF.

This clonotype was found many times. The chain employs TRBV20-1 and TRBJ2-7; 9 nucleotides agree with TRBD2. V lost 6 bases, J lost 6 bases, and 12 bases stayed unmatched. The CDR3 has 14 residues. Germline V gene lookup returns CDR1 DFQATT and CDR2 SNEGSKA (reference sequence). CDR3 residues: CSALGAGGHGEQYV. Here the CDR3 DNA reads TGCAGTGCCCTAGGGGCGGGGGGGCACGGCGAGCAGTACGTC.

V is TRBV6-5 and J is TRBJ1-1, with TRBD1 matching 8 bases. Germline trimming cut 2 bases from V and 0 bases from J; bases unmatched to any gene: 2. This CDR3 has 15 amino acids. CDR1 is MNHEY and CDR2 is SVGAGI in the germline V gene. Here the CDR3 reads CASSYPGQVNTEAFF. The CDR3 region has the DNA TGTGCCAGCAGTTACCCGGGACAGGTGAACACTGAAGCTTTCTTT.

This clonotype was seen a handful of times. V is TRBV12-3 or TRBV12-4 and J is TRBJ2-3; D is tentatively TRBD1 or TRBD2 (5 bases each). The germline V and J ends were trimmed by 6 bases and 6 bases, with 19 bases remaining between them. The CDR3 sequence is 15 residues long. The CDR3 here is CASSHPGPVMDTQYF. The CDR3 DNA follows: TGTGCCAGCAGCCACCCGGGGCCGGTGATGGATACGCAGTATTTT.